This T cell receptor (beta chain) was identified in a study of T cell responses to AZD1222 COVID-19 vaccine. Study overall: Second doses at about 4 or about 12 weeks were pooled. Study findings and constraints: Clonal diversity was possibly underestimated, and the donors were mostly white British, with more females. When two AZD1222 doses had been given, Spike-specific TCR breadth and depth rose.

A note on this clone: Antigen specificity is unknown.

The germline CDR1 and CDR2 sequences are SGHNT and YYREEE (reference sequence). There are 14 residues in the CDR3. Deletions cut 4 bases from V and 9 bases from J, with 17 bases between. TCRdb's copy holds only in-frame clones and misses some; the assay was immunoSEQ multiplex PCR. The table has around 170,000 clones, under 95% seen once. The genes are TRBV5-4 and TRBJ2-1; D is possibly TRBD1 (5 bases). The sequence came from an adult in good health. Source: peripheral blood, taken on day 0 of AZD1222 vaccination. CDR3 region: CASSLKTRTSEQFF. Here the CDR3 DNA reads TGTGCCAGCAGCCTAAAGACCCGGACAAGTGAGCAGTTCTTC.